Sequencing of this T cell receptor (beta chain) was carried out in a study of blood T cell repertoires in COVID-19 (dated by TCRdb to 2018 to 2021). The study in broad terms: Samples from collaborators originated in the United States, Italy and Spain and spanned both the acute and convalescent phases of COVID-19. A de-identified subject ID, COVID-19 status, age in years and sex were almost always included in the sample metadata. Where available, HLA class I and class II types were obtained from metadata supplied by the sample provider rather than from assay-based typing. The prospective study material was composed of cDNA or gDNA derived from T cells, B-cell-depleted T cells, or PBMCs. Subjects who had been exposed to COVID-19, were actively infected with it, or had recovered from it provided the deeply sampled blood TCRbeta repertoires that made up the dataset. The repertoires were released in a freely available public database meant as a resource for research on the immune response to SARS-CoV-2. Samples came from the ongoing ImmuneRACE study (first 160 participants) plus 1,254 subjects from 6 global collaborators. The study at large found these results: The amount of clinical and demographic metadata varied by source and participant and was provided uncurated.

Points on this clone: Its antigen is currently not known. Base qualities are not provided; no much larger clone lies one nucleotide away.

The germline V gene (reference sequence) yields MNHEY for CDR1 and SMNVEV for CDR2. Trimming leaves V shorter by 5 bases and J shorter by 5 bases, with the junction holding 11 bases beyond the gene matches. The CDR3, from cysteine to phenylalanine, totals 16 residues. The retained sequence is limited to the CDR3, 48 bases, with the frame set at the first base. TCRbeta CDR3 regions were amplified from genomic DNA by means of the immunoSEQ Assay, a bias-controlled multiplex PCR. In the original analysis: Nucleated cell counts per sample were estimated from amplification of reference gene primers within the assay. To quantify the absolute abundance of each unique TCRbeta CDR3 rearrangement, sequence reads were collapsed and filtered. For each sample, productive Simpson clonality was calculated as the square root of Simpson's diversity index across productive rearrangements. TCRdb obtained this table from immuneACCESS and retained in-frame rearrangements with V and J assigned. These tables miss some clones; where compared with another copy, unresolved V genes account for less than half of the shortfall, and the remainder is unexplained. That table gives V, J and clone size, and the DNA gave D and trimming. This sample comprises 250,000 to 300,000 clones, 87% of them detected only once. 1.5% of the sample rests with the top ten.

Another Seattle source contributed samples from volunteer blood donors who had recovered from COVID-19. Collaborating institutions collected whole blood in K2EDTA tubes following their own protocols. For TCRbeta analysis, collaborators shipped samples as frozen whole blood, isolated PBMCs, or DNA extracted from either of those sample types. The chain joins TRBV27 to TRBJ2-7, and 11 junctional nucleotides match TRBD1. Sequenced material: peripheral blood. The TCR was taken from a woman between 35 and 50 years old who had recovered from COVID-19. The nucleotide sequence is TGTGCCAGCAGTCCGACGGACAGGGGGCGTCCCCACGAGCAGTACTTC. Its protein product is CASSPTDRGRPHEQYF.